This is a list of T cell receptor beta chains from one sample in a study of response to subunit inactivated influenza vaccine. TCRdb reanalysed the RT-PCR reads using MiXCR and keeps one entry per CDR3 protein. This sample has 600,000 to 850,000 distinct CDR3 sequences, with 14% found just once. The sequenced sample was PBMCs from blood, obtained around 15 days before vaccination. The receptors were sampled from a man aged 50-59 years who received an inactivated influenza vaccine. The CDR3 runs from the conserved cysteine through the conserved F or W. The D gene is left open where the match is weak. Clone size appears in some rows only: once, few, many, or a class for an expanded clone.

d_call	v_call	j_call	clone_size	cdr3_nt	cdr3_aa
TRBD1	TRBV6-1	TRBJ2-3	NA	TGTGCCAGCAGGGGGGGGACAGGGGTTAGCACAGATACGCAGTATTTT	CASRGGTGVSTDTQYF
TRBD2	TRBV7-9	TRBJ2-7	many	TGTGCCAGCAGCTTCGGGTTAGCGGGACCTAGCTACGAGCAGTACTTC	CASSFGLAGPSYEQYF
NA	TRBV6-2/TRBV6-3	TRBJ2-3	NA	TGTGCCAGCACCCTTTGGGACTCCCACACGGGTACGCAGTATTTT	CASTLWDSHTGTQYF
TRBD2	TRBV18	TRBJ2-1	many	TGTGCCAGCTCACCCGAGACCGGGACTAGCGGGGTCGAGTTCTTC	CASSPETGTSGVEFF
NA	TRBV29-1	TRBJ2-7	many	TGCAGCGTAGCGTCCGGGACCGTCCCTGTCGAGCAGTACTTC	CSVASGTVPVEQYF
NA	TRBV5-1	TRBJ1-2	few	TGCGCCAGCAGTCCTCGGGGGCCGGGTGGCTACACCTTC	CASSPRGPGGYTF
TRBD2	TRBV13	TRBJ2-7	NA	TGTGCCAGCAGTCCCGGACTAGCGGGAACCGAGCAGTACTTC	CASSPGLAGTEQYF
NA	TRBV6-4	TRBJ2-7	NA	TGTGCCAGCAGTGACTCCCCCCAGGGTTGGAACGAGCAGTACTTC	CASSDSPQGWNEQYF
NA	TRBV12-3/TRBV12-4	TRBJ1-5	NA	TGTGCCAGCAGTTTGGCAGGGCGAGATCAGCCCCAGCATTTT	CASSLAGRDQPQHF
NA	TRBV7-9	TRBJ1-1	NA	TGTGCCAGCAGCTATCGGGCCGGTAACACTGAAGCTTTCTTT	CASSYRAGNTEAFF
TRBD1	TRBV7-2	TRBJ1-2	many	TGTGCCAGCAGCCAGGTTCCGGGACAGATTGCCAACTATGGCTACACCTTC	CASSQVPGQIANYGYTF